These 25 T cell receptor beta chains share one sample of origin, sequenced in a study of early T cells in non-severe SARS-CoV-2 infection. TCRdb itself ran the 5' RACE reads through MiXCR, one entry per CDR3 protein. The sample yields 85,000 to 100,000 distinct CDR3 sequences, 9.5% to 11% seen once. The sample taken for sequencing was whole blood. The receptors come from an adult who was a healthcare worker with PCR-confirmed SARS-CoV-2 infection or an uninfected control (not recorded which).

This clonotype was seen repeatedly, ten times or more. V is TRBV5-1 and J is TRBJ1-3; D ambiguous. CDR3 length: 17 residues. From germline, CDR1 is SGHRS and CDR2 YFSETQ. V lost 3 bases and J 0 bases, leaving 16 bases between the germline ends. This chain's CDR3 is CASSSDGGRTSGNTIYF. The CDR3 DNA is TGCGCCAGCAGCTCGGACGGCGGAAGGACCTCTGGAAACACCATATATTTT.

This chain joins TRBV7-9 and TRBJ2-1, with 9 nucleotides matching TRBD1. Germline V gives CDR1 SEHNR, CDR2 FQNEAQ (reference sequence). The CDR3 totals 15 residues. V dropped 1 base and J dropped 5; count of bases not matched to a gene: 3. CDR3 loop: CASSLGTGENNEQFF. In nucleotides, the CDR3 is TGTGCCAGCAGCTTAGGGACAGGGGAAAACAATGAGCAGTTCTTC.

This clonotype was recorded at least ten times. The gene calls are TRBV5-1 and TRBJ1-4; the D gene is possibly TRBD1 (5 bases). Trimming stripped 2 bases from V and 6 bases from J, with 17 bases between. CDR3 size: 16 residues. Germline V gene lookup returns CDR1 SGHRS and CDR2 YFSETQ. In DNA, the CDR3 is TGCGCCAGCAGCTTTGGTGCAGGAGGGGATGATGAAAAACTGTTTTTT. Its protein is CASSFGAGGDDEKLFF.

This clonotype has ten or more counts. This chain joins TRBV18 and TRBJ1-5, with D perhaps TRBD1 (5 bases). Germline CDR1 KGHSH, CDR2 LQKENI. Trimming took 8 bases from V and 1 from J, leaving 12 bases between them. CDR3 length: 14 amino acids. The CDR3: CASQQVPSNQPQHF. The CDR3 DNA is TGTGCCAGCCAACAGGTCCCCAGCAATCAGCCCCAGCATTTT.

A few counts support this clonotype. J is TRBJ2-7 and V is TRBV6-1, with 8 bases identical to TRBD1. CDR3 length: 15 residues. From germline, CDR1 is MNHNS and CDR2 SASEGT. Losses at the gene ends were 4 bases for V and 4 bases for J; bases not matched to a gene: 9. CDR3 bases: TGTGCCAGCAGTGTCAGACAGGGGATGGTTTACGAGCAGTACTTC. Translation gives CASSVRQGMVYEQYF.

This clonotype has at least ten counts. The rearrangement uses TRBV11-1 and TRBJ1-2, with D possibly TRBD1 on 5 matching bases. V lost 4 bases, J lost 0 bases, and 9 bases lay in between. This CDR3 spans 14 amino acids. Germline lookup yields CDR1 SGHAT and CDR2 FQDESV (reference sequence). CDR3 in amino acids: CASSSTESNYGYTF. CDR3 sequence (DNA): TGTGCCAGCAGCTCGACAGAATCTAACTATGGCTACACCTTC.

This clonotype has only a few counts. The V and J genes are TRBV3-1 and TRBJ2-1; the D gene is possibly TRBD2 (5 bases). CDR3 length: 14 residues. The germline V gene has CDR1 LGHDT and CDR2 YNNKEL (reference sequence). Deletions cut 1 base from V and 8 bases from J, with 12 bases between. CDR3 amino acids: CASSQVTLLDEQFF. The CDR3 region has the DNA TGTGCCAGCAGCCAAGTAACCCTACTAGATGAGCAGTTCTTC.

This chain joins TRBV12-3 or TRBV12-4 and TRBJ1-1, with D unclear. V was clipped by 6 bases and J by 0 bases, with 11 bases between them. The CDR3 runs to 14 residues. In DNA form, the CDR3 reads TGTGCCAGCAGCCACGTGACGGTGAACACTGAAGCTTTCTTT. Protein product: CASSHVTVNTEAFF.

J is TRBJ2-3 and V is TRBV29-1; D is undetermined. Germline CDR1 is SQVTM and CDR2 is ANQGSEA. Trimming took 3 bases from V and 0 from J, leaving 16 bases between them. There are 16 residues in the CDR3. CDR3 in amino acids: CSVDGRADDSTDTQYF. The CDR3 DNA sequence: TGCAGCGTTGACGGAAGGGCCGATGATAGCACAGATACGCAGTATTTT.

The V and J genes are TRBV5-4 and TRBJ2-7; 7 positions agree with TRBD2. The CDR3 extends over 14 amino acids. The germline V gene encodes CDR1 SGHNT and CDR2 YYREEE (reference sequence). Trimming removed 4 bases from V and 1 base from J; junction bases left unmatched: 5. Written as DNA, the CDR3 is TGTGCCAGCAGCCACCCGGGGGGTTCCTACGAGCAGTACTTC. This gives the protein CASSHPGGSYEQYF.

This clonotype was observed a single time. The chain combines TRBV3-1 with TRBJ2-7; D could derive from TRBD1 or TRBD2 (5 bases each). This CDR3 is built from 13 residues. V gave up 4 bases and J gave up 3 bases, with 10 bases separating them. The germline gives CDR1 LGHDT, CDR2 YNNKEL (reference sequence). The CDR3 loop reads CASSPVGVYEQYF. The CDR3 nucleotides read TGTGCCAGCAGCCCGGTGGGGGTCTACGAGCAGTACTTC.

This clonotype was detected only a few times. This chain links TRBV29-1 with TRBJ1-1; D ambiguous. Between the trimmed V and J ends, which lost 7 bases and 5 bases, there was a span of 14 bases. This CDR3 is built from 12 residues. Germline loops: CDR1 SQVTM, CDR2 ANQGSEA. The CDR3 coding sequence is TGCAGCGAGGGAAGCGGGTTAACTGAAGCTTTCTTT. It is translated as CSEGSGLTEAFF.

The J gene is TRBJ2-1, the V gene TRBV6-4; D is possibly TRBD2 (6 bases). CDR1 is MRHNA and CDR2 is SNTAGT in the germline V gene. V gave up 1 base and J gave up 13 bases, with 17 bases separating them. This CDR3 has 14 residues. CDR3 nucleotide sequence: TGTGCCAGCAGTGACTTAGAATATCCCGGGAGCCAGTTCTTC. Residues: CASSDLEYPGSQFF.

This clonotype was seen many times. The chain combines TRBV5-4 with TRBJ1-1, with 11 bases that match TRBD1. V shed 1 base and J 4 bases; nucleotides not matched to a gene: 6. The CDR3 consists of 16 residues. Germline CDR1 is SGHNT and CDR2 is YYREEE (reference sequence). The CDR3 region is CASSLMFGTGGTEAFF. The CDR3, as DNA: TGTGCCAGCAGCTTGATGTTCGGGACAGGGGGCACTGAAGCTTTCTTT.

In this sample, this clonotype turned up a few times. V is TRBV11-3 and J is TRBJ1-5, with D perhaps TRBD1 (5 bases). Germline assignment: CDR1 SGHNT and CDR2 YENEEA. This CDR3 comprises 15 residues. V was shortened by 5 bases and J by 4 bases, with 15 bases between the two germline ends. The CDR3 DNA reads as TGTGCCAGCAGCCTCGACAAATCAGGGAATCAGCCCCAGCATTTT. It yields the protein CASSLDKSGNQPQHF. The full variable domain, rest sourced from reference TRBV11-3 and TRBJ1-5, is EAGVVQSPRYKIIEKKQPVAFWCNPISGHNTLYWYLQNLGQGPELLIRYENEEAVDDSQLPKDRFSAERLKGVDSTLKIQPAELGDSAVYLCASSLDKSGNQPQHFGDGTRLSIL.

This clonotype has more than one count but fewer than ten. The chain has TRBV11-1 and TRBJ2-7; D ambiguous. Germline CDR1 is SGHAT and CDR2 is FQDESV (reference sequence). This CDR3 spans 14 amino acids. V lost 2 bases and J lost 2, with 10 bases in between. The CDR3 DNA reads as TGTGCCAGCAGCTTACTGCAGGCTACCTACGAGCAGTACTTC. Translated, it gives CASSLLQATYEQYF.

This clonotype occurred many times. The chain employs TRBV5-1 and TRBJ2-5; the D is unclear. From germline, CDR1 is SGHRS and CDR2 YFSETQ. V shed 8 bases and J shed 4 bases, with 15 bases lying between them. CDR3 length equals 13 residues. CDR3 in amino acids: CASVRQGRETQYF. The CDR3 coding sequence is TGCGCCAGTGTTAGACAAGGTCGAGAGACCCAGTACTTC.

This clonotype was counted ten times or more. This sequence joins TRBV7-8 and TRBJ1-6; D not certain. The CDR3 contains 14 residues. The V gene lost 7 bases and the J gene lost 3 bases, with 10 bases spanning the gap. CDR1 SGHVS and CDR2 FQNEAQ come from the germline V gene. DNA of the CDR3: TGTGCCAGCACGAGACCGGACTATAATTCACCCCTCCACTTT. Protein product: CASTRPDYNSPLHF. Using reference TRBV7-8 and TRBJ1-6 for the parts outside the CDR3, the full variable domain is GAGVSQSPRYKVAKRGQDVALRCDPISGHVSLFWYQQALGQGPEFLTYFQNEAQLDKSGLPSDRFFAERPEGSVSTLKIQRTQQEDSAVYLCASTRPDYNSPLHFGNGTRLTVT.

The rearrangement joins TRBV27 to TRBJ2-7; D tentatively fits TRBD1 or TRBD2 (7 bases each). V was trimmed by 6 bases and J by 2 bases, leaving 14 bases between them. The CDR3 runs 14 residues. CDR1 and CDR2 from the germline V gene are MNHEY and SMNVEV (reference sequence). CDR3 DNA sequence: TGTGCCAGCAGAAGACAGGGAGGGGCCTACGAGCAGTACTTC. This translates into CASRRQGGAYEQYF.

In its sample, this clonotype was seen many times. The chain joins TRBV7-2 to TRBJ1-1; 10 bases line up with TRBD1. The J segment lost 3 bases and the V segment lost 5 bases, leaving 6 bases of the junction unmatched. CDR1 and CDR2 (germline): SGHTA, FQGNSA. The CDR3 is 15 residues long. CDR3 region: CASSPRTGGDTEAFF. CDR3 coding DNA: TGTGCCAGCAGCCCACGGACAGGGGGGGACACTGAAGCTTTCTTT.

This clonotype has just a few counts. The chain is built from TRBV7-8 and TRBJ1-4; TRBD1 aligns across 7 bases. The CDR3 runs to 15 residues. Germline CDR1 is SGHVS and CDR2 is FQNEAQ. V lost 1 base to trimming and J lost 7 bases; unmatched junction nucleotides: 6. The CDR3 loop is CASSLGTGEAEKLFF. The CDR3 nucleotides read TGTGCCAGCAGCTTAGGAACAGGGGAGGCTGAAAAACTGTTTTTT.

This clonotype was counted at least ten times. The V and J genes are TRBV28 and TRBJ2-7; D gene unclear. This CDR3 is built from 13 residues. V was clipped by 3 bases and J by 3 bases, with 9 bases between them. Germline assignment: CDR1 MDHEN and CDR2 SYDVKM. The CDR3 sequence: CASSFGYIYEQYF. Written as DNA, the CDR3 is TGTGCCAGCAGTTTCGGGTACATCTACGAGCAGTACTTC.

The V and J genes are TRBV20-1 and TRBJ1-1; D is uncertain. The CDR3 is made up of 15 amino acids. V lost 6 bases, J lost 4 bases, and 21 bases lay in between. Germline CDR1 is DFQATT and CDR2 is SNEGSKA (reference sequence). CDR3 loop: CSATGSPAGITEAFF. CDR3 sequence (DNA): TGCAGTGCCACCGGATCCCCCGCGGGGATCACTGAAGCTTTCTTT.

This clonotype was observed at least ten times. The chain links TRBV11-2 to TRBJ2-7, with D possibly TRBD2 on 7 matching bases. CDR1 SGHAT and CDR2 FQNNGV come from the germline V gene. This CDR3 is 15 amino acids long. With 3 bases removed from V and 2 bases from J, the gap between germline ends came to 14 bases. The CDR3 here is CASSFSGGLPYEQYF. As DNA, the CDR3 is TGTGCCAGCAGCTTCTCGGGGGGCCTCCCCTACGAGCAGTACTTC.

CDR3 nucleotide sequence: TGTGCCATCCCACCCATCCCCGGGGCAGGGCCCTACGAGCAGTACTTC. This codes for CAIPPIPGAGPYEQYF. The chain joins TRBV2 to TRBJ2-7; either TRBD1 or TRBD2 may fit D (5 bases each). Germline V gives CDR1 SNHLY, CDR2 FYNNEI. This CDR3 is built from 16 residues. V was cut by 10 bases and J by 2 bases, with 24 bases left in between.